This T cell receptor beta chain was recorded in a study of beta chain features in type 1 diabetes. Study-level findings and limits: Naive, central memory and regulatory TCRB repertoires appeared more similar among patients than healthy donors. TCRB CDR3s were moderately but significantly shorter in Type 1 diabetes patients in all four CD4+ subsets.

Germline V gene sequence: CDR1 MNHEY, CDR2 SMNVEV (reference sequence). With 3 bases clipped from V and 4 bases from J, the junction kept 11 bases outside the gene matches. CDR3 length: 19 amino acids. cDNA synthesis used the whole RNA isolate, giving expressed TCRB sequences. TCRdb's table, derived via immunoSEQ multiplex PCR, lists solely in-frame clones and lacks some. Among 300,000 to 400,000 clones listed, approximately 9.9% were seen once. Only one count was recorded for this clone. Its target is not known. The origin of this receptor is a man between 25 and 39 years old with type 1 diabetes. Sequences were obtained from central memory CD4+ T cells from blood. This chain connects TRBV27 to TRBJ2-2; TRBD2 matches at 13 bases. CDR3 nucleotides: TGTGCCAGCAGTTTCGGAAGGTCGGGACTAGCGGGGCTCACCGGGGAGCTGTTTTTT. This gives the protein CASSFGRSGLAGLTGELFF.